Presented here are 14 T cell receptor beta chains from one specimen sequenced in a study of T cell responses to AZD1222 COVID-19 vaccine. The repertoire was sequenced with immunoSEQ multiplex PCR; TCRdb's copy has only in-frame clones and lacks some. The sample includes about 97,000 clones, over 75% of them seen just once. Source: peripheral blood, taken on day 0 of AZD1222 vaccination. The source is an adult in good health.

The chain employs TRBV11-3 and TRBJ2-3; the match to TRBD2 covers 13 bases. CDR1 SGHNT and CDR2 YENEEA come from the germline V gene. V shed 5 bases, J shed 6 bases, and the junction held 5 bases outside the gene matches. This CDR3 has 15 amino acids. The CDR3 sequence: CASSALAGGPDTQYF. CDR3 in DNA: TGTGCCAGCAGCGCACTAGCGGGGGGGCCCGATACGCAGTATTTT. Drawing the rest from reference TRBV11-3 and TRBJ2-3, the complete variable domain is EAGVVQSPRYKIIEKKQPVAFWCNPISGHNTLYWYLQNLGQGPELLIRYENEEAVDDSQLPKDRFSAERLKGVDSTLKIQPAELGDSAVYLCASSALAGGPDTQYFGPGTRLTVL.

This chain uses TRBV2 with TRBJ1-4; weak D call: TRBD1 (5 bases). Trimming took 6 bases from V and 10 from J, leaving 15 bases between them. The CDR3 has 13 amino acids. Germline V gives CDR1 SNHLY, CDR2 FYNNEI. The CDR3 DNA is TGTGCCAGCAGCCCGGGGCCAGGCAGAAAACTGTTTTTT. As protein: CASSPGPGRKLFF. The full variable domain, in which reference TRBV2 and TRBJ1-4 provide the parts outside the CDR3, is EPEVTQTPSHQVTQMGQEVILRCVPISNHLYFYWYRQILGQKVEFLVSFYNNEISEKSEIFDDQFSVERPDGSNFTLKIRSTKLEDSAMYFCASSPGPGRKLFFGSGTQLSVL.

V gene TRBV7-3 combines with J gene TRBJ1-1; maybe TRBD1 (6 bases). V lost 3 bases and J 6 bases, leaving 11 bases between the germline ends. There are 13 residues in the CDR3. From germline, CDR1 is SGHTA and CDR2 FQGTGA. The CDR3 is CASSFVRGPEAFF. The DNA of the CDR3 is TGTGCCAGCAGCTTCGTCAGGGGACCTGAAGCTTTCTTT.

The chain carries TRBV6-1 and TRBJ1-4; D gene ambiguous. V gave up 2 bases and J gave up 10 bases, with 5 bases separating them. Germline V gene lookup returns CDR1 MNHNS and CDR2 SASEGT. The CDR3 length is 11 residues. In DNA, the CDR3 is TGTGCCAGCAGTGAATCTGGAAAACTGTTTTTT. It encodes CASSESGKLFF.

With regard to this clone: The sample has other DNA sequences that encode this CDR3 too. J is TRBJ1-2 and V is TRBV19, with D hard to call. Germline CDR1 and CDR2: LNHDA and SQIVND (reference sequence). The CDR3 has 13 amino acids. The germline V and J ends were trimmed by 3 bases and 1 base, with 6 bases remaining between them. CDR3 protein: CASSIGNNYGYTF. The DNA for the CDR3 is TGTGCCAGTAGTATTGGCAATAACTATGGCTACACCTTC.

The rearrangement uses TRBV6-1 and TRBJ1-2; D might be TRBD1 (6 bases). Germline loops: CDR1 MNHNS, CDR2 SASEGT. V was trimmed by 2 bases and J by 2 bases, leaving 9 bases between them. The CDR3 has 14 residues. Here the CDR3 DNA reads TGTGCCAGCAGTGAAAGGACAGCCAACTATGGCTACACCTTC. Translating gives CASSERTANYGYTF.

This chain links TRBV18 with TRBJ2-7; D is possibly TRBD1 or TRBD2 (5 bases each). Germline CDR1 KGHSH, CDR2 LQKENI. V dropped 0 bases and J dropped 5 bases, with 5 bases sitting between them. The length of the CDR3 is 12 residues. DNA of the CDR3: TGTGCCAGCTCACCACCGGGGGACGAGCAGTACTTC. It specifies CASSPPGDEQYF.

V is TRBV19 and J is TRBJ1-5; maybe TRBD1 (6 bases). The CDR3 length is 14 residues. V gave up 6 bases and J gave up 5 bases, with 14 bases separating them. Germline-derived CDR1 and CDR2 are LNHDA and SQIVND (reference sequence). In DNA form, the CDR3 reads TGTGCCAGTAGGCAACAGGGAACCTATCAGCCCCAGCATTTT. Its protein product is CASRQQGTYQPQHF.

The chain couples TRBV30 to TRBJ2-6; D possibly corresponds to TRBD2 (6 bases). Germline-derived CDR1 and CDR2 are GTSNPN and SVGIG (reference sequence). The CDR3 has 15 residues. V lost 5 bases and J lost 4, with 15 bases in between. The CDR3 DNA follows: TGTGCCTGGGATAACGGGGAGGACGGGGCCAACGTCCTGACTTTC. Residues: CAWDNGEDGANVLTF.

J is TRBJ1-1 and V is TRBV10-3; D remains unclear. The ends were cut back, 9 bases at V and 3 bases at J, with 17 bases in the middle. The CDR3 consists of 14 residues. Germline values: CDR1 ENHRY, CDR2 SYGVKD. The CDR3 DNA is TGTGCCATATCAGTGCGGGGTCAGGACACTGAAGCTTTCTTT. This codes for CAISVRGQDTEAFF.

This clone was picked up one time. Written as DNA, the CDR3 is TGTGCCAGCAGGGGAGGGGGCCCTCAGAGTCTCAATGAGCAGTTCTTC. Protein: CASRGGGPQSLNEQFF. The chain carries TRBV28 and TRBJ2-1; D tentatively reads TRBD1 or TRBD2 (7 bases each). Germline loops: CDR1 MDHEN, CDR2 SYDVKM. This CDR3 contains 16 residues. V was clipped by 6 bases and J by 6 bases, with 21 bases between them.

The chain combines TRBV3-1 (or the pseudogene TRBV3-2) with TRBJ1-6; no reliable D call. The CDR3 covers 14 residues. The V end lost 1 base, the J end lost 8 bases, and 9 bases lay between the germline ends. From germline, CDR1 is LGHDT and CDR2 YNNKEL (reference sequence). CDR3 nucleotides: TGTGCCAGCAGCCAAGGCTCAGGTTATTCACCCCTCCACTTT. It encodes CASSQGSGYSPLHF.

The chain is built from TRBV10-2 and TRBJ2-3, with 11 bases lining up with TRBD2. This CDR3 comprises 15 residues. From germline, CDR1 is WSHSY and CDR2 SAAADI. Trimming took 6 bases from V and 6 from J; bases not matched to a gene: 8. The CDR3 is CASRETSGDADTQYF. Written as DNA, the CDR3 is TGCGCCAGCAGGGAGACTAGCGGGGATGCCGATACGCAGTATTTT.

The rearrangement links TRBV4-2 to TRBJ2-3, with TRBD2 as a possible D gene (5 bases). V was cut by 4 bases and J by 0 bases, with 8 bases left in between. CDR1 LGHNA and CDR2 YNFKEQ come from the germline V gene. The CDR3 is 14 residues long. This CDR3 is CASSPTGSTDTQYF. In DNA form, the CDR3 reads TGTGCCAGCAGCCCCACGGGGAGCACAGATACGCAGTATTTT.